This TCR beta chain emerged from a study of CD8 T cells in ankylosing spondylitis. This clonotype was detected many times. Its cognate antigen is unknown. The germline V gene has CDR1 SEHNR and CDR2 FQNEAQ (reference sequence). The CDR3 loop spans 13 amino acids. V lost 6 bases and J 4 bases, leaving 12 bases between the germline ends. Libraries for TCR beta were made by quantitative 5'-RACE with molecular barcodes. TCRdb reanalysed the 5' RACE reads using MiXCR and keeps one entry per CDR3 protein. The table lists over 600,000 distinct CDR3 sequences, roughly 20% of them singletons. Study results and caveats: Earlier reports found some motif variants in synovial fluid and blood in reactive arthritis. Seemingly distinctive of ankylosing spondylitis blood was a TCR beta motif formed by eight highly homologous variants. CD8+ disease-linked clones were present at relatively low frequencies in blood. Disease-linked clones were reportedly significantly enriched in matched ankylosing spondylitis synovial fluid.

V gene TRBV7-9 combines with J gene TRBJ1-2, with D perhaps matching TRBD1 (6 bases). The TCR was taken from a male donor with ankylosing spondylitis. The sequenced sample was blood, either unsorted or a sorted T cell fraction (not recorded which). This CDR3 is CASSLQGLYGYTF. CDR3 DNA: TGTGCCAGCAGTTTACAGGGTCTCTATGGCTACACCTTC.